This T cell receptor (beta chain) was recovered during a study of CD8+CD57+ T cells in acquired aplastic anemia. Study information: Mean yield of DNA from sorted CD4+ and CD8+ cells was roughly 3.2 ug.

The sample holds many counts of this clonotype. Antigen: not known. Investigators profiled TCR beta VDJ and CDR3 from genomic DNA template. Using its own MiXCR run on the reads, TCRdb lists one record per CDR3 protein. The sample lists 180,000 or so distinct CDR3 sequences, 40% to 50% occurring once. Germline CDR1 reads MNHEY; CDR2 reads SVGEGT. V was trimmed by 2 bases and J by 3 bases, leaving 15 bases between them. The CDR3 has 16 residues. Regarding the study as a whole: Significant differences in CD8+ Simpson's diversity were not observed between patients and controls. The number of CD8+ CDR3 sequences shared by patients and controls was twenty-nine.

The source is a human donor in good health. This chain uses TRBV6-2 or TRBV6-3 with TRBJ2-3; D may match TRBD1 or TRBD2 (5 bases each). The sequenced material came from sorted CD4+, CD8+, or CD8+CD57+ T cells (not recorded which) from PBMCs. The CDR3 reads CASSYGPGTETDTQYF. CDR3 bases: TGTGCCAGCAGTTACGGTCCAGGGACGGAAACAGATACGCAGTATTTT.